The rows below give T cell receptor beta chains drawn from one sample of a study of OX40 agonist ivuxolimab in advanced cancers. Measured with immunoSEQ multiplex PCR; TCRdb has only the in-frame clones, and not every one. Of about 48,000 clones listed, approximately 81% are singletons. Sequenced material: CD4+ or CD8+ T cells sorted from blood, taken in a trial of the OX40 agonist ivuxolimab. These receptors were taken from an adult with an advanced solid tumor such as melanoma, head and neck, liver or kidney cancer. Each CDR3 is given with its conserved first and last residue. Fields, in order: V gene, D gene, clone size, J gene, CDR3 DNA, CDR3 protein. The D gene is left open where the match is weak. Size values are once, few and many counts, or a class for expanded clones, and some rows have none.

V: TRBV5-1
D: TRBD2
size: few
J: TRBJ2-3
DNA: TGCGCCAGCACCCCGGAGCTAGCGGGGGTGGGCACAGATACGCAGTATTTT
CDR3: CASTPELAGVGTDTQYF

V: TRBV10-3
D: -
size: -
J: TRBJ1-1
DNA: TGTGCCATCAGCCCGGACAGCATGAACACTGAAGCTTTCTTT
CDR3: CAISPDSMNTEAFF

V: TRBV6-1
D: -
size: -
J: TRBJ1-2
DNA: TGTGCCAGCAGGTCGTTAGGGAGCAACTATGGCTACACCTTC
CDR3: CASRSLGSNYGYTF

V: TRBV19
D: -
size: -
J: TRBJ1-5
DNA: TGTGCCAGTAGTATTTACGGTCAGCCCCAGCATTTT
CDR3: CASSIYGQPQHF

V: TRBV5-1
D: -
size: -
J: TRBJ2-7
DNA: TGCGCCAGCAGATTCAGAGGGGGACTGGAGGGCGAGCAGTACTTC
CDR3: CASRFRGGLEGEQYF

V: TRBV9
D: TRBD1
size: -
J: TRBJ2-3
DNA: TGTGCCAGCAGCGGGGCAGGGGGTAGTACAGATACGCAGTATTTT
CDR3: CASSGAGGSTDTQYF

V: TRBV10-3
D: -
size: -
J: TRBJ2-1
DNA: TGTGCCATCAGTGAGTCGGATGGGGGACAAGATGAGCAGTTCTTC
CDR3: CAISESDGGQDEQFF

V: TRBV6-1
D: -
size: once
J: TRBJ2-1
DNA: TGTGCCGCAAGAGATTTTAACAATGAGCAGTTCTTC
CDR3: CAARDFNNEQFF

V: TRBV28
D: -
size: -
J: TRBJ2-5
DNA: TGTGCTACCAGGGAGGGGGGGCAAGAGACCCAGTACTTC
CDR3: CATREGGQETQYF

V: TRBV5-1
D: -
size: -
J: TRBJ2-7
DNA: TGCGCCAGCAGCTTGGGCAGGGGAAATGGCGAGCAGTACTTC
CDR3: CASSLGRGNGEQYF

V: TRBV18
D: TRBD1
size: -
J: TRBJ2-5
DNA: TGTGCCAGCTCACGAGGACAGGGCAAGGAGACCCAGTACTTC
CDR3: CASSRGQGKETQYF

V: TRBV19
D: TRBD2
size: -
J: TRBJ2-1
DNA: TGTGCCAGTAGTATGGTAGCGGGAGTCGAGCTGGAGTTCTTC
CDR3: CASSMVAGVELEFF

V: TRBV7-3
D: TRBD1
size: -
J: TRBJ1-2
DNA: TGTGCCAGCAGCCTAGACAGGGAGGGGTATGGCTACACCTTC
CDR3: CASSLDREGYGYTF

V: TRBV6-1
D: -
size: -
J: TRBJ1-5
DNA: TGTGCCAGCAGTGAAGGCTTAGACACATATAGCAATCAGCCCCAGCATTTT
CDR3: CASSEGLDTYSNQPQHF

V: TRBV9
D: -
size: -
J: TRBJ2-3
DNA: TGTGCCAGCAGCGGTTTAGCCACAGATACGCAGTATTTT
CDR3: CASSGLATDTQYF

V: TRBV30
D: -
size: -
J: TRBJ1-1
DNA: TGTGCCTGGAGATATACAGGGTTAATGGTAGCTTTCTTT
CDR3: CAWRYTGLMVAFF

V: TRBV19
D: -
size: medium-sized
J: TRBJ2-7
DNA: TGTGCCAGTAGTACCGCGGGATGGGGTTACGAGCAGTACTTC
CDR3: CASSTAGWGYEQYF

V: TRBV5-4
D: TRBD1
size: -
J: TRBJ1-4
DNA: TGTGCCAGCAGCCCAGGGGGGGACGAAAAACTGTTTTTT
CDR3: CASSPGGDEKLFF

V: TRBV28
D: -
size: -
J: TRBJ2-5
DNA: TGTGCCAGCAGGGCAATCCTACAACAAGAGACCCAGTACTTC
CDR3: CASRAILQQETQYF

V: TRBV15
D: -
size: few
J: TRBJ1-2
DNA: TGTGCCACCAGCAGAGATAGAACAAGGAGTAACTATGGCTACACCTTC
CDR3: CATSRDRTRSNYGYTF

V: TRBV6-5
D: -
size: -
J: TRBJ2-7
DNA: TGTGCCAGCAGTGAAGCCGGGTACAAGTACTTC
CDR3: CASSEAGYKYF

V: TRBV7-9
D: -
size: few
J: TRBJ2-2
DNA: TGTGCCAGCAGCCGAGGGCTTCCCGACGGGGAGCTGTTTTTT
CDR3: CASSRGLPDGELFF

V: TRBV5-1
D: TRBD1
size: -
J: TRBJ1-5
DNA: TGCGCCAGCAGCCGGGACAGCCCAAGGCAGCCCCAGCATTTT
CDR3: CASSRDSPRQPQHF

V: TRBV19
D: TRBD2
size: -
J: TRBJ2-3
DNA: TGTGCCAGTTATCGACTAGCGGGAGGGGGCACAGATACGCAGTATTTT
CDR3: CASYRLAGGGTDTQYF

V: TRBV11-3
D: TRBD2
size: -
J: TRBJ2-3
DNA: TGTGCCAGCAGCCGAAGCGGGAGGGCCGGGGATACGCAGTATTTT
CDR3: CASSRSGRAGDTQYF

V: TRBV4-1
D: TRBD2
size: -
J: TRBJ2-1
DNA: TGCGCCAGCAGCCAGAGTGGACTAGCGGGAGGGCCGGGGGATGAGCAGTTCTTC
CDR3: CASSQSGLAGGPGDEQFF

V: TRBV7-8
D: -
size: -
J: TRBJ2-7
DNA: TGTGCCAGCAGCCTGTGGGCTAGCGAGTCCTACGAGCAGTACTTC
CDR3: CASSLWASESYEQYF

V: TRBV30
D: -
size: -
J: TRBJ2-1
DNA: TGTGCCTGGAGTTCGGGGCCACCAGGGAATGAGCAGTTCTTC
CDR3: CAWSSGPPGNEQFF

V: TRBV30
D: -
size: -
J: TRBJ1-2
DNA: TGTGCCTGGAGGCTGGGGTGGGGAGGTGGCTACACCTTC
CDR3: CAWRLGWGGGYTF

V: TRBV5-4
D: TRBD1
size: once
J: TRBJ1-1
DNA: TGTGCCAGCGGTTCGACAGGGATGAACACTGAAGCTTTCTTT
CDR3: CASGSTGMNTEAFF

V: TRBV6-1
D: -
size: -
J: TRBJ1-4
DNA: TGTGCCAGCAGCCCTCGGGATATCCGGAGTGAAAAACTGTTTTTT
CDR3: CASSPRDIRSEKLFF

V: TRBV5-4
D: TRBD2
size: once
J: TRBJ2-2
DNA: TGTGCCAGCAGCGAAGGACTAGCGGTAAACACCGGGGAGCTGTTTTTT
CDR3: CASSEGLAVNTGELFF

V: TRBV2
D: -
size: -
J: TRBJ2-7
DNA: TGTGCCAGCAGTGAAACCTACGAGCAGTACTTC
CDR3: CASSETYEQYF

V: TRBV28
D: -
size: few
J: TRBJ1-6
DNA: TGTGCCAGCAGTTCCCCAGGGGAGAGCTCACCCCTCCACTTT
CDR3: CASSSPGESSPLHF

V: TRBV5-3
D: TRBD1
size: -
J: TRBJ2-1
DNA: TGTGCCAGAAGCCTACAGGGGGCGCCCTACAATGAGCAGTTCTTC
CDR3: CARSLQGAPYNEQFF

V: TRBV19
D: TRBD2
size: -
J: TRBJ2-1
DNA: TGTGCCAGTAGTATCTTGGGCGGGAGCTCCTACAATGAGCAGTTCTTC
CDR3: CASSILGGSSYNEQFF

V: TRBV14
D: TRBD1
size: -
J: TRBJ1-2
DNA: TGTGCCAGCAGCCAAGATCGGGGACAGGGCGGCTACACCTTC
CDR3: CASSQDRGQGGYTF

V: TRBV30
D: -
size: -
J: TRBJ2-6
DNA: TGTGCCTGGAGTCCCCTGGGCTCTGGGGCCAACGTCCTGACTTTC
CDR3: CAWSPLGSGANVLTF

V: TRBV10-3
D: -
size: -
J: TRBJ2-5
DNA: TGTGCCATCAGTGCTCCCTTGGGGACCCAGTACTTC
CDR3: CAISAPLGTQYF

V: TRBV5-3
D: -
size: -
J: TRBJ1-5
DNA: TGTGCCAGAAGCTTGGCGTGTATTTATCGGTGCAATCAGCCCCAGCATTTT
CDR3: CARSLACIYRCNQPQHF

V: TRBV28
D: TRBD1
size: -
J: TRBJ2-1
DNA: TGTGCCAGCAGTTCCGCCGGGACAGGGAACAATGAGCAGTTCTTC
CDR3: CASSSAGTGNNEQFF

V: TRBV6-5
D: -
size: -
J: TRBJ2-7
DNA: TGTGCCAGCAGTTACTCCGTGACAGACTCCTACGAGCAGTACTTC
CDR3: CASSYSVTDSYEQYF

V: TRBV6-5
D: -
size: -
J: TRBJ2-7
DNA: TGTGCCAGCAGTTACTCGAACCCCTACGAGCAGTACTTC
CDR3: CASSYSNPYEQYF

V: TRBV5-1
D: -
size: medium-sized
J: TRBJ2-5
DNA: TGCGCCAGCAGCTCCGGACAGTCTAGGGGGGAGACCCAGTACTTC
CDR3: CASSSGQSRGETQYF

V: TRBV27
D: -
size: once
J: TRBJ2-7
DNA: TGTGCCAGCACCCCCTTGGGGGCCTTCAACGAGCAGTACTTC
CDR3: CASTPLGAFNEQYF

V: TRBV7-9
D: TRBD1
size: -
J: TRBJ2-5
DNA: TGTGCCAGCAGCGAACAGGGGGTCCAAGAGACCCAGTACTTC
CDR3: CASSEQGVQETQYF

V: TRBV13
D: -
size: -
J: TRBJ1-5
DNA: TGTGCCAGCAGCTTAGGAGGGACCTATAGCAATCAGCCCCAGCATTTT
CDR3: CASSLGGTYSNQPQHF